This T cell receptor beta chain was obtained from a study of identical twins. TCRdb reprocessed the 5' RACE reads via MiXCR and lists one record per CDR3 protein. The data contain approximately 500,000 distinct CDR3 sequences, 15% of them singletons. Trimming removed 3 bases at V and 2 bases at J, with 10 bases between. Germline V gives CDR1 LNHDA, CDR2 SQIVND (reference sequence). CDR3 length: 15 amino acids. Concerning this clonotype: The antigen is undetermined.

Study conclusions and caveats: Excess low generation probability was seen in twin-shared out-of-frame alpha sequences. Twin pairs had excess sharing that was weaker in beta out-of-frame sequences. Because invariant MAIT and iNKT cells could be present, zero-insertion analyses could be partly confounded. Cord blood's abundant beta clonotypes had fewer insertions, unlike memory repertoires.

These data also formed part of another study, on yellow fever vaccine responses in identical twins.

This rearrangement joins TRBV19 to TRBJ2-2; D call uncertain. The specimen sequenced was CD4+ T cells sorted from blood. The origin of this receptor is a woman in her late teens or twenties in good health. Here the CDR3 DNA reads TGTGCCAGTAGTATCCAGACCCGAAACACCGGGGAGCTGTTTTTT. Translated: CASSIQTRNTGELFF.